The entry that follows covers one T cell receptor (beta chain) sequence. The clone's antigen remains unknown. Per-nucleotide qualities are absent, and no much larger clonotype sits a single base away. This sample is drawn from a study of PD-1 blockade in classical Hodgkin lymphoma (dated by TCRdb to the early 2020s). As for the study more broadly: Nivolumab dosing was 3 mg/kg intravenously every 2 weeks, continuing until either disease progression or unacceptable toxicity. To define a peripheral blood immune signature of response to PD-1 blockade in classical Hodgkin lymphoma, the study combined TCR beta sequencing with CyTOF. Findings and caveats that apply to the study as a whole: Baseline diversity similar to that of newly diagnosed patients was observed in trial patients achieving complete response, whereas significantly lower diversity was observed in partial responders and progressors. Only a single clinical trial cohort was studied, and what caused the repertoire differences, possibly disease activity or prior therapy, remained undefined. Baseline TCR diversity was reported as lower in newly diagnosed patients than in healthy donors, and lower still in relapsed/refractory patients. CD4+ but not CD8+ TCR diversity rose significantly by C4D1 (p=0.0027 vs p=0.16), most apparent in complete responders (p=0.02). Lower diversity was seen in patients whose nivolumab began less than 1 year after ASCT, and these patients were left out of later analyses so that immune reconstitution would not confound the results.

Genomic DNA was isolated using the Qiagen DNeasy kit from unsorted PBMCs as well as from negatively selected CD4+ and CD8+ fractions. TCR beta CDR3 regions were subjected to amplification by immunoSEQ multiplex PCR with primers that anneal to V and J segments. A synthetic immune receptor repertoire was used to minimize amplification bias, and any residual bias was removed computationally once sequencing was done. The authors' analysis ran thus. Custom Python scripts were used to quantify repertoire diversity as the Shannon entropy index. The unsorted, CD4+ and CD8+ repertoires were each analyzed separately, with the exception of combined analyses, where CD4+ and CD8+ sequences were merged in silico. Clonal expansion was defined as a frequency increase of at least 2-fold after treatment compared with C1D1, and clones undetected at baseline were assigned a pseudocount of 0.5. Singleton clones were defined as clones with 0 or 1 copy at C1D1, and non-singleton clones were defined as clones with 2 or more copies. Clones expanded in unsorted samples were assigned a CD4+, CD8+ or unknown annotation through matching of protein sequences in sorted samples from the same patient. Wilcoxon tests on paired samples were used to test diversity changes from C1D1 to C4D1. Sourced from immuneACCESS, this table was stored by TCRdb with only in-frame sequences that have V and J called. A share of the clones is absent; for the studies checked, an unresolved V gene accounts for under half, and the remainder has no known explanation. The DNA was the basis for D and trimming; V, J and clone size are from that table. The sample data list 150,000 or so clones, and under 85% of these were observed just once. 7.5% to 9.5% of the sample is taken by the ten largest.

CDR1 SGHNT and CDR2 YYREEE are derived from the germline V gene (reference sequence). The CDR3 has 13 amino acids, counting the end cysteine and phenylalanine. The sequence is cut down to CDR3 DNA, 39 bases in frame from base 1. V sheds 4 bases and J sheds 7 bases, leaving 11 bases between their ends. What this sample's time point label stands for: cycle 2 day 1 (C2D1) of nivolumab. Relapse after autologous stem cell transplantation had occurred in all trial patients, and cohorts A, B and C were distinguished by prior brentuximab vedotin exposure. A total of roughly 60 patients with relapsed/refractory classical Hodgkin lymphoma made up the trial cohort, and each patient's best overall response was complete response, partial response or progressive disease. In the multi-cohort phase II CheckMate 205 trial, trial patients received single-agent nivolumab. An independent review committee assessed best overall response by applying the 2007 International Working Group response criteria. Trial PBMCs were collected just before the start of nivolumab (C1D1) and during therapy at cycle 2 day 1 and cycle 4 day 1. Peripheral blood was collected in 8 mL Vacutainer Cell Preparation Tubes, from which PBMCs were isolated by centrifugation and then cryopreserved.

The sequence derives from a human donor with classical Hodgkin lymphoma. The sample consisted of peripheral blood mononuclear cells (PBMCs), taken before the second cycle of nivolumab. The V gene is TRBV5-4 and the J gene is TRBJ1-4; 6 matching bases give a weak D call of TRBD1. CDR3 reads: CASSRQGSEKLFF. The DNA is TGTGCCAGCAGCCGGCAGGGGAGTGAAAAACTGTTTTTT.